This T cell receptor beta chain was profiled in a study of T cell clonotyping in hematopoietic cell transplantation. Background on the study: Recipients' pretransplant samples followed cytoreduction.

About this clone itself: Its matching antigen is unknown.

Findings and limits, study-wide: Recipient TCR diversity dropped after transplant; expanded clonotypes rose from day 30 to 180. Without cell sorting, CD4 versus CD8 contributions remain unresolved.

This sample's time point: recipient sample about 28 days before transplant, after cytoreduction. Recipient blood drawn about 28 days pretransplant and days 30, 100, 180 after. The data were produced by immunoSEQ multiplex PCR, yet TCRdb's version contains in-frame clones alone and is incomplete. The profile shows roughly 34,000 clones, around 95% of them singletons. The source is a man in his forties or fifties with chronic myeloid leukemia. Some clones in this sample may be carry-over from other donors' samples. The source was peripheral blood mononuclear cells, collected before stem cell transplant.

Written as DNA, the CDR3 is TGTGCCAGCAGCCGCGATGGAAAGAACACTGAAGCTTTCTTT. This translates into CASSRDGKNTEAFF. The chain has TRBV4-2 and TRBJ1-1; D call uncertain. Germline-derived CDR1 and CDR2 are LGHNA and YNFKEQ. V was shortened by 4 bases and J by 1 base, with 10 bases between the two germline ends. The CDR3 loop spans 14 amino acids.